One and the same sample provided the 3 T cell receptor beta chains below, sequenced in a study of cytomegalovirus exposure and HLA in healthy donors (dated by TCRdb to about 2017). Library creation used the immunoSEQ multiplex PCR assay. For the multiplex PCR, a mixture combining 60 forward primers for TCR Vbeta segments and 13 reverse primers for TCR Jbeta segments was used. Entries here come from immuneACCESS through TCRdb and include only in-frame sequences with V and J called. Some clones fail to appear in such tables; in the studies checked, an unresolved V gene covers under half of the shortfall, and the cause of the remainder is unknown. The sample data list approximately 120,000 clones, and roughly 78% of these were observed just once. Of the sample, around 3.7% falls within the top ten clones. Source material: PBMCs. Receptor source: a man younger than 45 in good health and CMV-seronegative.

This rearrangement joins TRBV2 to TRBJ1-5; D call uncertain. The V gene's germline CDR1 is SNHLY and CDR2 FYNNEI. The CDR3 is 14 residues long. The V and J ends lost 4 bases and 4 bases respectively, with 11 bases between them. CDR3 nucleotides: TGTGCCAGCAGTGGACAATCTCAAAATCAGCCCCAGCATTTT. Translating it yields CASSGQSQNQPQHF. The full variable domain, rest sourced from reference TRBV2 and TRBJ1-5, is EPEVTQTPSHQVTQMGQEVILRCVPISNHLYFYWYRQILGQKVEFLVSFYNNEISEKSEIFDDQFSVERPDGSNFTLKIRSTKLEDSAMYFCASSGQSQNQPQHFGDGTRLSIL.

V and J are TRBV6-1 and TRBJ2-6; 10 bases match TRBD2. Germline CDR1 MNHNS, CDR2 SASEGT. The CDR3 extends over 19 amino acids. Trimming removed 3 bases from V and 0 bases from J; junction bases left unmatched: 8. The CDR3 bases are TGTGCCAGCAGTGAGGTACTAGCGGGGACCTTCTCTGGGGCCAACGTCCTGACTTTC. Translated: CASSEVLAGTFSGANVLTF.

The CDR3 spells CASSVGSTGTMETQYF. CDR3 DNA sequence: TGTGCCAGCAGCGTAGGCTCCACAGGGACGATGGAGACCCAGTACTTC. J is TRBJ2-5 and V is TRBV9, with D possibly matching TRBD1 (6 bases). This CDR3 region has 16 residues. Trimming pared 0 bases from V and 5 bases from J, leaving 17 bases between. Germline V gene lookup returns CDR1 SGDLS and CDR2 YYNGEE.